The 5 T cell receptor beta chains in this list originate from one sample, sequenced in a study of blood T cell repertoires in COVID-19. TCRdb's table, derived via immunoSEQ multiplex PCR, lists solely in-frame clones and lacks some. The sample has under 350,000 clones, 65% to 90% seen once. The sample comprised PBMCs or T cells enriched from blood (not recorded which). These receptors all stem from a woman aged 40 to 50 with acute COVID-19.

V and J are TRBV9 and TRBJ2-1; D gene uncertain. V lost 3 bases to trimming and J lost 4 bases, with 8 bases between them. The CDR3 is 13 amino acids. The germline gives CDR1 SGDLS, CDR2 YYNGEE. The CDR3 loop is CASSATTYNEQFF. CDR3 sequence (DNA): TGTGCCAGCAGCGCTACTACTTACAATGAGCAGTTCTTC.

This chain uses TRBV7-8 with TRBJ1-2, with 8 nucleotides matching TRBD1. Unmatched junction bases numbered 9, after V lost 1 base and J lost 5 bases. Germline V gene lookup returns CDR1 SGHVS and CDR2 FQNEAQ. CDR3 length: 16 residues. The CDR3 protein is CASSLGGQGYFYGYTF. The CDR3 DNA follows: TGTGCCAGCAGCTTAGGTGGACAGGGCTATTTTTATGGCTACACCTTC.

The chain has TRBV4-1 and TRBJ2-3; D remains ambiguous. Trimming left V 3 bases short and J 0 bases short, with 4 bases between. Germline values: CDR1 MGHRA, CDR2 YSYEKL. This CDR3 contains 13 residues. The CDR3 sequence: CASSHPSTDTQYF. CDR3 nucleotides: TGCGCCAGCAGCCACCCTAGCACAGATACGCAGTATTTT.

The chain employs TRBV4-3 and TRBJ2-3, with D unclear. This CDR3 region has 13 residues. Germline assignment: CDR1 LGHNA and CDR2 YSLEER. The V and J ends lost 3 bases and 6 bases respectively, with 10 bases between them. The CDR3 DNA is TGCGCCAGCAGCCAGGCAGGTTCGGATACGCAGTATTTT. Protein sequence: CASSQAGSDTQYF.

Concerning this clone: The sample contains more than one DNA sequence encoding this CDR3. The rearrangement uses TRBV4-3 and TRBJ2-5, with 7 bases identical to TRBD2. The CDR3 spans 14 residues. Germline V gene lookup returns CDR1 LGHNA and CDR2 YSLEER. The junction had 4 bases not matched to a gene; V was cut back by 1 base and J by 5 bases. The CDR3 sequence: CASSQGLAEETQYF. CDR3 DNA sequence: TGCGCCAGCAGCCAAGGACTAGCCGAGGAGACCCAGTACTTC.